This T cell receptor beta chain was profiled in a study of control samples from healthy donors and cancer patients. The table came from immunoSEQ multiplex PCR; TCRdb's copy has only in-frame clones and leaves some out. The sample contains some 250,000 clones, over 75% of which appear only once. With regard to this clone: A junction end diverges from the germline sequence, so it may reflect a read error. The identical CDR3 is also encoded by other nucleotide sequences in the sample.

This TCR was sampled from a woman aged 55 to 70 with lung cancer. Sequences were obtained from PBMCs.

Here the CDR3 reads CASSPDSDNEQFF. The CDR3 bases are TGCGCCAGCAGCCCGGACAGTGACAATGAGCAGTTCTTC. The genes are TRBV2 and TRBJ2-1; weak D call: TRBD1 (6 bases). The V gene's germline CDR1 is SNHLY and CDR2 FYNNEI. CDR3 length: 13 residues.